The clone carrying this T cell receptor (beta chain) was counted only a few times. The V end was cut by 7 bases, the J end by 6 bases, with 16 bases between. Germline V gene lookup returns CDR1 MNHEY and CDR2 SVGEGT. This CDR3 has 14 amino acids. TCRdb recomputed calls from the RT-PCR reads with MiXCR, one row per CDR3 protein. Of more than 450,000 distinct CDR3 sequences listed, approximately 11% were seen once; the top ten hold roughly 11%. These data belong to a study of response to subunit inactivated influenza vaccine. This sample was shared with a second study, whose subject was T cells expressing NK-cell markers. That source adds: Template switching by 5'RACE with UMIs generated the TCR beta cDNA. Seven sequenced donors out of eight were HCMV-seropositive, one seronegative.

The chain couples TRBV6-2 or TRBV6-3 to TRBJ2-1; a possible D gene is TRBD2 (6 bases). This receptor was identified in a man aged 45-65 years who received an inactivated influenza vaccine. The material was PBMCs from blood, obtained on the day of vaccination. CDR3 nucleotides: TGTGCCAGCATTTTTCGACCCGGGGGCAATGAGCAGTTCTTC. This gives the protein CASIFRPGGNEQFF.